Sequencing of this T cell receptor beta chain was carried out in a study of blood T cell repertoires in COVID-19. Study-level background: Both acute and convalescent COVID-19 samples were obtained from the United States, Italy and Spain.

Germline loops: CDR1 SNHLY, CDR2 FYNNEI. Trimming cost V 4 bases and J 4 bases, with 4 bases left between them. The CDR3 is made up of 11 amino acids. The assay was immunoSEQ multiplex PCR, and TCRdb's table has in-frame clones only and misses some. In the table there are under 300,000 clones, around 90% of which are singletons. The V call is TRBV2, the J call TRBJ1-2; no firm D call. This TCR derives from a woman aged 40 to 50 with acute or convalescent COVID-19. Sample: peripheral blood. CDR3 in DNA: TGTGCCAGCAGTGTATCCTATGGCTACACCTTC. Encoded protein: CASSVSYGYTF.